The entry below describes one T cell receptor beta chain. Its antigen is currently unknown. This record comes from a study of identical twins. This CDR3 comprises 14 residues. CDR1 and CDR2 from the germline V gene are SGHRS and YFSETQ. Trimming stripped 2 bases from V and 6 bases from J, with 12 bases between. Overall study results and limits: Out-of-frame TCR alpha sharing observed in monozygotic twins exceeded model estimates.

With template switching, a universal primer site was added, and the cDNA carried unique molecular identifiers. Via MiXCR, TCRdb re-called the 5' RACE reads, giving one row per CDR3 protein. Among some 500,000 distinct CDR3 sequences listed, 9.6% were seen once. These data are also associated with another study on yellow fever vaccine responses in identical twins. That publication notes: Twins' vaccine T cell responses reportedly seemed partly convergent and partly personalized.

The rearrangement links TRBV5-1 to TRBJ2-1, with D perhaps matching TRBD2 (6 bases). Sample: PBMCs. The source is a woman under 30 in good health. Here the CDR3 reads CASSFFRGSNEQFF. The CDR3 DNA reads as TGCGCCAGCAGCTTTTTCCGGGGGAGCAATGAGCAGTTCTTC. The full variable domain, in which reference TRBV5-1 and TRBJ2-1 provide the parts outside the CDR3, is KAGVTQTPRYLIKTRGQQVTLSCSPISGHRSVSWYQQTPGQGLQFLFEYFSETQRNKGNFPGRFSGRQFSNSRSEMNVSTLELGDSALYLCASSFFRGSNEQFFGPGTRLTVL.